This T cell receptor (beta chain) stems from a study of Graves' ophthalmopathy and Graves' hyperthyroidism. Study-level points and caveats: Most expanded clonotypes from thyroid (those above 0.001 frequency) were also found in blood.

In this sample, this clonotype turned up many times. Its antigen remains unidentified. With 5 bases clipped from V and 3 bases from J, the junction kept 7 bases outside the gene matches. The CDR3 is 14 residues long. Germline V lookup: CDR1 LNHDA, CDR2 SQIVND (reference sequence). Amplified TCR beta CDR3 regions were obtained using RNA transcripts as template. Second-round multiplex PCR came after a first-round RT-PCR that employed HTBI primers. Via MiXCR, TCRdb re-called the multiplex PCR reads, giving one row per CDR3 protein. The sample carries roughly 400,000 distinct CDR3 sequences, roughly 15% recorded once. Ophthalmopathy absent within 18 months of follow-up marked hyperthyroidism as stable. Included hyperthyroidism patients were aged 18 to 65 and newly diagnosed (under 2 months' duration).

This sequence originates from an adult woman with stable Graves' hyperthyroidism. The chain carries TRBV19 and TRBJ2-7, with 7 nucleotides matching TRBD2. The specimen sequenced was peripheral blood. The CDR3 protein is CASSPGGSVYEQYF. CDR3 coding DNA: TGTGCCAGTAGTCCTGGCGGGAGTGTCTACGAGCAGTACTTC.